This TCR beta chain was sequenced during a study of T-cell memory formation after mild COVID-19. About the research overall: Across donors, TCR clusters were largely donor specific.

Germline trimming cut 6 bases from V and 7 bases from J; bases unmatched to any gene: 7. The CDR3 runs to 13 residues. Germline loops: CDR1 MNHEY, CDR2 SVGAGI. 5'RACE primed at constant segments yielded TCR alpha and TCR beta cDNA libraries bearing sample barcodes and UMIs. TCRdb reprocessed the 5' RACE reads with MiXCR, giving one entry per CDR3 protein. Among hundreds of thousands of distinct CDR3 sequences listed, about 20% were seen once. V and J are TRBV6-5 and TRBJ1-1; 8 nucleotides line up with TRBD1. Sequencing was carried out using PBMCs or a T cell subset sorted from them (not recorded which). This TCR derives from an adult woman who had mild COVID-19 (a few samples of this study predate the infection). Cell type and time point are not known. In DNA, the CDR3 is TGTGCCAGCAGGATAACAGGGGGAAGTGAAGCTTTCTTT. Protein product: CASRITGGSEAFF.